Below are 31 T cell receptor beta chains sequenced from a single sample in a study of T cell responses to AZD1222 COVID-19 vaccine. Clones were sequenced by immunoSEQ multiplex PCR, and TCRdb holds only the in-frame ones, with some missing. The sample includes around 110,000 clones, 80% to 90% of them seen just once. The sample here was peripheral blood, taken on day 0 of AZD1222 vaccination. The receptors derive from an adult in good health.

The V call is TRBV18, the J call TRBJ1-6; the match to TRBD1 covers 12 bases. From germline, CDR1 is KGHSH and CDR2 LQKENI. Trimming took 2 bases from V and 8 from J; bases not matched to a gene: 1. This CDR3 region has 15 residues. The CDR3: CASSPRDRGHSPLHF. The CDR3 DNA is TGTGCCAGCTCACCAAGGGACAGGGGGCATTCACCCCTCCACTTT. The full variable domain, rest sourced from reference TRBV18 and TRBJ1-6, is NAGVMQNPRHLVRRRGQEARLRCSPMKGHSHVYWYRQLPEEGLKFMVYLQKENIIDESGMPKERFSAEFPKEGPSILRIQQVVRGDSAAYFCASSPRDRGHSPLHFGNGTRLTVT.

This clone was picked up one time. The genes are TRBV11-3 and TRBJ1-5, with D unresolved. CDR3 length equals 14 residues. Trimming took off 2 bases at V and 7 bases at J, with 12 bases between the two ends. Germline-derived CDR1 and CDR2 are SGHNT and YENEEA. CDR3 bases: TGTGCCAGCAGCTTATCCGCGTTCGGGCAGCCCCAGCATTTT. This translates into CASSLSAFGQPQHF.

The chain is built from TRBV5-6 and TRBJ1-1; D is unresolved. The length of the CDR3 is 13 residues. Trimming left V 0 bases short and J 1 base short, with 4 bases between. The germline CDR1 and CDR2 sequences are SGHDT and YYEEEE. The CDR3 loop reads CASSLGPNTEAFF. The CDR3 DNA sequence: TGTGCCAGCAGCTTGGGGCCGAACACTGAAGCTTTCTTT.

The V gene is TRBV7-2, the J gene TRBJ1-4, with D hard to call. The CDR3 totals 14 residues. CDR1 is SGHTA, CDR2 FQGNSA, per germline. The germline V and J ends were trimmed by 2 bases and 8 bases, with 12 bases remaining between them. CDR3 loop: CASSLQGMGEKLFF. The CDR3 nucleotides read TGTGCCAGCAGCTTACAAGGCATGGGGGAAAAACTGTTTTTT.

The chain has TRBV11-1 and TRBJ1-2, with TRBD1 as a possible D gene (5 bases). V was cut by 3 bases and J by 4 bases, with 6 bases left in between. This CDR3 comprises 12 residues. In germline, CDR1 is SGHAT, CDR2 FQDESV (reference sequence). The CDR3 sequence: CASSFDSYGYTF. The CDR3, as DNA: TGTGCCAGCAGCTTTGACAGCTATGGCTACACCTTC.

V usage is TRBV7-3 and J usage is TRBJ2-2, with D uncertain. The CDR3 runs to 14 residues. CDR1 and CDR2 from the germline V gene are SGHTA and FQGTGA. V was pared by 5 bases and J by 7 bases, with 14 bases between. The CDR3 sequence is CASSPAQRNGELFF. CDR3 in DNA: TGTGCCAGCAGCCCCGCCCAGCGTAACGGGGAGCTGTTTTTT. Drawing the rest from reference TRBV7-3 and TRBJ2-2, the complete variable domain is GAGVSQTPSNKVTEKGKYVELRCDPISGHTALYWYRQSLGQGPEFLIYFQGTGAADDSGLPNDRFFAVRPEGSVSTLKIQRTERGDSAVYLCASSPAQRNGELFFGEGSRLTVL.

In DNA, the CDR3 is TGTGCCAGTAGTAAGAACAGGGGGCTTCAGAGTAATCAGCCCCAGCATTTT. Protein product: CASSKNRGLQSNQPQHF. J is TRBJ1-5 and V is TRBV19; 9 bases align to TRBD1. This CDR3 comprises 17 residues. Trimming took 4 bases from V and 4 from J; bases not matched to a gene: 11. Germline V CDR1 and CDR2: LNHDA, SQIVND (reference sequence).

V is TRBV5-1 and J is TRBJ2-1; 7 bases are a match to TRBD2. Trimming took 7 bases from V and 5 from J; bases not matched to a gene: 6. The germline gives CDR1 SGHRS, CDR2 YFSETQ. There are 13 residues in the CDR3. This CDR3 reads CASRAGLNNEQFF. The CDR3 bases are TGCGCCAGCCGAGCGGGACTCAACAATGAGCAGTTCTTC.

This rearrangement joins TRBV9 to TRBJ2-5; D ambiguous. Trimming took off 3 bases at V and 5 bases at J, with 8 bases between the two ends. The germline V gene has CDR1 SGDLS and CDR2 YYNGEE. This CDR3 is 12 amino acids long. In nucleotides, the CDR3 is TGTGCCAGCAGCGCTCCCGGGGAGACCCAGTACTTC. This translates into CASSAPGETQYF. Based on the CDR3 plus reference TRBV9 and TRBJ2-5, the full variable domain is DSGVTQTPKHLITATGQRVTLRCSPRSGDLSVYWYQQSLDQGLQFLIQYYNGEERAKGNILERFSAQQFPDLHSELNLSSLELGDSALYFCASSAPGETQYFGPGTRLLVL.

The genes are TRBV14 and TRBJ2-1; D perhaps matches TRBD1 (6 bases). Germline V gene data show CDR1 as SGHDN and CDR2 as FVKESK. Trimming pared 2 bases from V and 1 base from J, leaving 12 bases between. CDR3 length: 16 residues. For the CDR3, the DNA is TGTGCCAGCAGCCAATTACAGGGCGAGTCCTACAATGAGCAGTTCTTC. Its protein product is CASSQLQGESYNEQFF.

The CDR3: CASSSRSRDFYGYTF. CDR3 DNA sequence: TGTGCCAGCAGTTCCAGGTCCAGGGACTTCTATGGCTACACCTTC. The chain combines TRBV6-2 or TRBV6-3 with TRBJ1-2; D is perhaps TRBD1 (5 bases). The CDR3 is 15 residues long. Per germline, CDR1 MNHEY and CDR2 SVGEGT. Deletions cut 4 bases from V and 4 bases from J, with 16 bases between.

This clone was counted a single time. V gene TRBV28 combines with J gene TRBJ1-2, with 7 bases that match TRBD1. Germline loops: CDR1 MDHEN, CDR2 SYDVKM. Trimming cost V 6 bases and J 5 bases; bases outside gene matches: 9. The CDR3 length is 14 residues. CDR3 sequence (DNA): TGTGCCAGCAGGCCAGCCGGGACAGCTTATGGCTACACCTTC. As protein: CASRPAGTAYGYTF.

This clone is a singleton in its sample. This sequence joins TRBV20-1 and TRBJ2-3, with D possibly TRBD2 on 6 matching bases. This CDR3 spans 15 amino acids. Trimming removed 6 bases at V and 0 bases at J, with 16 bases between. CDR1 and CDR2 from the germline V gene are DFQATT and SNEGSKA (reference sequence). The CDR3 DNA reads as TGCAGTGCCAGTTTCGGGCGGGGTAGCACAGATACGCAGTATTTT. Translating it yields CSASFGRGSTDTQYF.

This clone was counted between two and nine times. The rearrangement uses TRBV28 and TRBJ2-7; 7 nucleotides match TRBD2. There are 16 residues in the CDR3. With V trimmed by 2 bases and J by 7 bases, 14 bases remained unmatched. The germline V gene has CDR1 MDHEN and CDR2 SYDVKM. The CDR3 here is CASSLLAEGLAEEQYF. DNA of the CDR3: TGTGCCAGCAGTTTACTAGCGGAAGGTTTGGCGGAAGAGCAGTACTTC.

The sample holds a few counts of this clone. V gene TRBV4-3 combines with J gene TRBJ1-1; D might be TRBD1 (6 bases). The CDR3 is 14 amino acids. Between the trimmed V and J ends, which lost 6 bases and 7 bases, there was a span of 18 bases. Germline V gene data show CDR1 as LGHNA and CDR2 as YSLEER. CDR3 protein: CASSYRQANDEAFF. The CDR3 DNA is TGCGCCAGCAGTTATCGACAGGCTAACGATGAAGCTTTCTTT.

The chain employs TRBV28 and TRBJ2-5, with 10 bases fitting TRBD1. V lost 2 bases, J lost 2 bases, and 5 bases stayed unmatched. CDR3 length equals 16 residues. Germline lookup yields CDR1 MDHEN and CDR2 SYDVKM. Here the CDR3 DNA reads TGTGCCAGCAGTTTACGGGGACAGGGGTCTCAAGAGACCCAGTACTTC. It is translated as CASSLRGQGSQETQYF.

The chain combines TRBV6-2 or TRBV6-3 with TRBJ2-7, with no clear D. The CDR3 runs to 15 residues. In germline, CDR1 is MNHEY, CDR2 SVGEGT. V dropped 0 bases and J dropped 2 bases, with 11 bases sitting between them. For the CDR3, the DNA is TGTGCCAGCAGTTACTCGATCGGCGGTCCCTACGAGCAGTACTTC. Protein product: CASSYSIGGPYEQYF.

The CDR3 protein is CASPGGEQFF. DNA for the CDR3: TGTGCCAGCCCCGGCGGTGAGCAGTTCTTC. This chain joins TRBV7-2 and TRBJ2-1; no clear D gene. Trimming shortened V by 8 bases and J by 9 bases, and 8 bases separated the two germline ends. Per the germline V gene, CDR1 is SGHTA and CDR2 is FQGNSA. The CDR3 consists of 10 residues.

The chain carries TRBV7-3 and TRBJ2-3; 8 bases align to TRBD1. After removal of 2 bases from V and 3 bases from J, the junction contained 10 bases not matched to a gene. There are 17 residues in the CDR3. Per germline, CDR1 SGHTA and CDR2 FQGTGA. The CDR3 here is CASSLGGAGGGTDTQYF. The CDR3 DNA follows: TGTGCCAGCAGCTTAGGAGGGGCAGGGGGCGGTACAGATACGCAGTATTTT.

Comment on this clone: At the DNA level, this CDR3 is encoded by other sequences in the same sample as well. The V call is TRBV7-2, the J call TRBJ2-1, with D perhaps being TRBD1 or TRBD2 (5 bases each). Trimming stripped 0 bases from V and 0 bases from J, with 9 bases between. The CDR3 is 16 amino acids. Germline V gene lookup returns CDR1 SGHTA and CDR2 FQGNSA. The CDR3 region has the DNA TGTGCCAGCAGCTTAGCGGGGGAAAGCTCCTACAATGAGCAGTTCTTC. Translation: CASSLAGESSYNEQFF.

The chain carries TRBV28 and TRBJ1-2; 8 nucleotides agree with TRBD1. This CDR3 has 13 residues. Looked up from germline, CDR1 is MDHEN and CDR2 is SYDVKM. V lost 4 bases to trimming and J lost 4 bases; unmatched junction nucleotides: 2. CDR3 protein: CASSSDRVYGYTF. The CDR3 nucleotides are TGTGCCAGCAGTTCGGACAGGGTCTATGGCTACACCTTC.

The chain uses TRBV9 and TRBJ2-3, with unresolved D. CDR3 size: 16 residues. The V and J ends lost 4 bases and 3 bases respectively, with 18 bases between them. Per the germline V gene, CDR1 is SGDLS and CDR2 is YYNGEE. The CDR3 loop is CASSPWSRNYTDTQYF. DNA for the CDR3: TGTGCCAGCAGCCCTTGGTCCCGAAACTATACAGATACGCAGTATTTT.

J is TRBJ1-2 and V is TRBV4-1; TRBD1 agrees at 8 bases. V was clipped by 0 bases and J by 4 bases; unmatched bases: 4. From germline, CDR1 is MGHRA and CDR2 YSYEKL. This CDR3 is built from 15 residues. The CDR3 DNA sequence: TGCGCCAGCAGCCAAGACGACAGGGGATTCTATGGCTACACCTTC. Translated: CASSQDDRGFYGYTF.

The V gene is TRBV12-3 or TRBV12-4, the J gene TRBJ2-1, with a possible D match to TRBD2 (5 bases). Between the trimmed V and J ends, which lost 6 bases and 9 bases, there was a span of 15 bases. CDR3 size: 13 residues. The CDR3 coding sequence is TGTGCCAGCAGCCCAGGACTGTTAAGTGAGCAGTTCTTC. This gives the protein CASSPGLLSEQFF.

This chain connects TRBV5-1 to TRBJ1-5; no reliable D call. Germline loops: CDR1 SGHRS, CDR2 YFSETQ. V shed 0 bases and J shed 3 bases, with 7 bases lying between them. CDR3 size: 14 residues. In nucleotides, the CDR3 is TGCGCCAGCAGCTTGGTCCAGACCAATCAGCCCCAGCATTTT. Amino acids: CASSLVQTNQPQHF. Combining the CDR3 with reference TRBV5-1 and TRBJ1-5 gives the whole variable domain KAGVTQTPRYLIKTRGQQVTLSCSPISGHRSVSWYQQTPGQGLQFLFEYFSETQRNKGNFPGRFSGRQFSNSRSEMNVSTLELGDSALYLCASSLVQTNQPQHFGDGTRLSIL.

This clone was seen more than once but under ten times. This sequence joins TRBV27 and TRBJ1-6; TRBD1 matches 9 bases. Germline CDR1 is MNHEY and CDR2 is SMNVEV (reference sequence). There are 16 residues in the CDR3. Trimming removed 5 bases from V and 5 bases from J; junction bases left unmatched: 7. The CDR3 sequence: CASSPGTGRHNSPLHF. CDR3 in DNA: TGTGCCAGCAGTCCAGGGACAGGGAGGCATAATTCACCCCTCCACTTT.

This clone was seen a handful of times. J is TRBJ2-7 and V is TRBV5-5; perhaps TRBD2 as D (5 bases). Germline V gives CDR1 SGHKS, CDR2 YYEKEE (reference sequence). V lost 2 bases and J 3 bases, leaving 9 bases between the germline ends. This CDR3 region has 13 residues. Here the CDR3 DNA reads TGTGCCAGCAGCTTACTAGTCGACTACGAGCAGTACTTC. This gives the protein CASSLLVDYEQYF.

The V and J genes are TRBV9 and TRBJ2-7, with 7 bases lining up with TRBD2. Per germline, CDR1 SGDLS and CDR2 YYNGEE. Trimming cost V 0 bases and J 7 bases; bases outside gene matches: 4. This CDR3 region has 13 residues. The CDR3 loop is CASSVGLAGEQYF. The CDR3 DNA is TGTGCCAGCAGCGTAGGACTAGCAGGGGAGCAGTACTTC. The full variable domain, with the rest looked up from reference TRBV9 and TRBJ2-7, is DSGVTQTPKHLITATGQRVTLRCSPRSGDLSVYWYQQSLDQGLQFLIQYYNGEERAKGNILERFSAQQFPDLHSELNLSSLELGDSALYFCASSVGLAGEQYFGPGTRLTVT.

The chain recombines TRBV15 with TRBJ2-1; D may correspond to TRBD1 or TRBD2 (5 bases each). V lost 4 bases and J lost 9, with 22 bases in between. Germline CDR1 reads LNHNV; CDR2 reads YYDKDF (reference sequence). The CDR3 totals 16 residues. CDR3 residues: CATSTSGTKYGAEQFF. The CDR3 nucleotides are TGTGCCACCAGCACCTCCGGGACGAAATACGGGGCTGAGCAGTTCTTC.

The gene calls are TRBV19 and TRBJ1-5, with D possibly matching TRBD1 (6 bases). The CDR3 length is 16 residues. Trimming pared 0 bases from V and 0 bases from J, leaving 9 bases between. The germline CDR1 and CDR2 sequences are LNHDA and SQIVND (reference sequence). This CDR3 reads CASSIDGGLSNQPQHF. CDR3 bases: TGTGCCAGTAGTATAGACGGGGGCCTTAGCAATCAGCCCCAGCATTTT.

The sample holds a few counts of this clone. As DNA, the CDR3 is TGTGCCAGCAGTTTGGTAGGGGGGGAGCAGTACTTC. Its translation: CASSLVGGEQYF. This chain connects TRBV28 to TRBJ2-7, with D perhaps given as TRBD1 or TRBD2 (6 bases each). Trimming took 3 bases from V and 7 from J, leaving 10 bases between them. The germline CDR1 and CDR2 sequences are MDHEN and SYDVKM. The CDR3 is 12 residues long. The whole variable domain, filled in from reference TRBV28 and TRBJ2-7, reads DVKVTQSSRYLVKRTGEKVFLECVQDMDHENMFWYRQDPGLGLRLIYFSYDVKMKEKGDIPEGYSVSREKKERFSLILESASTNQTSMYLCASSLVGGEQYFGPGTRLTVT.